This T cell receptor beta chain was found in a study of OX40 agonist ivuxolimab in advanced cancers. Study in general: Dose-escalation subjects each had hepatocellular carcinoma, melanoma, renal cell or head and neck cancer. Study findings and constraints: Normalized T-cell clonal expansion was also low in some nonresponders.

On this clone itself: No antigen is known for it.

Repertoires were generated with immunoSEQ multiplex PCR, while TCRdb's copy carries only in-frame clones and drops some. Of around 68,000 clones in the sample, around 87% are singletons; the top ten hold under 0.5%. This CDR3 contains 15 residues. Losses at the gene ends were 5 bases for V and 4 bases for J; bases not matched to a gene: 8. In germline, CDR1 is ENHRY, CDR2 SYGVKD. This sequence was found in an adult with an advanced solid tumor such as melanoma, head and neck, liver or kidney cancer. The rearrangement joins TRBV10-3 to TRBJ1-5, with 7 positions matching TRBD1. Here the sequenced sample was CD4+ or CD8+ T cells sorted from blood, taken in a trial of the OX40 agonist ivuxolimab. CDR3 bases: TGTGCCATCAGTTCTGCCACAGGGGAGAATCAGCCCCAGCATTTT. Residues: CAISSATGENQPQHF.